This T cell receptor (beta chain) was sequenced during a study of blood T cells in healthy people across ages. CDR3 size: 15 residues. From germline, CDR1 is MNHNS and CDR2 SASEGT. With 0 bases removed from V and 7 bases from J, the gap between germline ends came to 13 bases. Researchers collected approximately 9.9 milliliters of peripheral blood from every single donor. Through a sample-barcoded 5' primer and a J-beta primer mix, a second PCR was run for about 7 to 12 cycles. In TCRdb, the 5' RACE reads were re-called with MiXCR into one record per CDR3 protein. The table has hundreds of thousands of distinct CDR3 sequences, around 41% seen once.

The clonotype was recovered from an elderly man in good health. The sequenced material came from blood. V gene TRBV6-1 combines with J gene TRBJ1-5; a weak D match, TRBD1 (6 bases). CDR3 sequence (DNA): TGTGCCAGCAGTGAAGCTCCCAGGGGAGGCCAGCCCCAGCATTTT. This encodes CASSEAPRGGQPQHF.